This TCR beta chain was captured in a study of blood T cell repertoires in COVID-19. Study background: Some COVID-19 samples were acute and others convalescent; all came from the United States, Italy and Spain. PBMCs, B-cell-depleted T cells, or T cells were the source of the cDNA or gDNA that made up the material.

This clone has just a few counts. V was cut by 4 bases and J by 12 bases, with 16 bases left in between. Germline loops: CDR1 SEHNR, CDR2 FQNEAQ (reference sequence). The CDR3 spans 12 residues. Source study methods: How many nucleated cells were present was estimated from reference gene primer amplification. Sequencing used immunoSEQ multiplex PCR; TCRdb keeps in-frame clones, though not all of them. V, J and clone size were drawn from that table, and D and trimming were deduced from the DNA. The repertoire holds over 150,000 clones, with roughly four fifths as singletons. The sequenced sample consisted of peripheral blood. This chain links TRBV7-9 with TRBJ2-7; no clear D gene. This sequence originates from an older man with acute or convalescent COVID-19. CDR3 nucleotides: TGTGCCAGCAGCTCTGCAAGGAGATCCTGGTACTTC. This sequence encodes CASSSARRSWYF.